The T cell receptor beta chain under discussion was sequenced for a study of T cell changes during pregnancy in multiple sclerosis. J lost 10 bases, V lost 6 bases, and 11 bases had no gene match. There are 12 residues in the CDR3. Germline V lookup: CDR1 SQVTM, CDR2 ANQGSEA. TCRdb's copy holds only in-frame clones and misses some; the assay was immunoSEQ multiplex PCR. This table has 70,000 to 100,000 clones, approximately 94% appearing once. Sample: peripheral blood, taken in the third trimester of pregnancy. The receptor comes from a female donor with multiple sclerosis, enrolled in a pregnancy study. The rearrangement uses TRBV29-1 and TRBJ2-5, with 7 positions matching TRBD2. The CDR3: CSVRLSGENQYF. CDR3 DNA sequence: TGCAGCGTCCGCCTAAGCGGGGAAAACCAGTACTTC. The entire variable domain, with the rest obtained from reference TRBV29-1 and TRBJ2-5, is as follows: SAVISQKPSRDICQRGTSLTIQCQVDSQVTMMFWYRQQPGQSLTLIATANQGSEATYESGFVIDKFPISRPNLTFSTLTVSNMSPEDSSIYLCSVRLSGENQYFGPGTRLLVL.